This TCR beta chain was obtained from a study of T cell responses to AZD1222 COVID-19 vaccine. Trimming took 2 bases from V and 4 from J, leaving 15 bases between them. Germline V gene sequence: CDR1 SGDLS, CDR2 YYNGEE. The CDR3 contains 15 residues. Profiled with immunoSEQ multiplex PCR; TCRdb holds only in-frame clones, not every one. The sample shows 110,000 or so clones, roughly 84% of them seen only once. The source material was peripheral blood, sampled on day 0 of AZD1222 vaccination. The chain recombines TRBV9 with TRBJ1-2, with TRBD1 as a possible D gene (5 bases). The TCR sequence derives from an adult in good health. CDR3 in amino acids: CASSVGGSTSYGYTF. CDR3 nucleotide sequence: TGTGCCAGCAGCGTGGGGGGTTCAACCAGCTATGGCTACACCTTC.